These 16 T cell receptor beta chains were all obtained from the same sample, sequenced in a study of shared clonotypes between healthy human individuals. TCRdb keeps only in-frame clones here, not all; method: immunoSEQ multiplex PCR. The profile shows fewer than 600,000 clones, approximately 80% of them singletons. Sequences were obtained from PBMCs. These receptors were taken from a woman aged 40 to 50 in good health. Some clones in this sample may be carry-over from other donors' samples.

This clone showed up many times. The gene calls are TRBV27 and TRBJ2-1; 11 bases line up with TRBD2. Trimming removed 10 bases from V and 1 base from J; junction bases left unmatched: 9. The CDR3 extends over 16 amino acids. Per the germline V gene, CDR1 is MNHEY and CDR2 is SMNVEV (reference sequence). CDR3 in amino acids: CATSPGLADSYNEQFF. CDR3 bases: TGTGCCACCTCCCCGGGACTAGCGGATTCCTACAATGAGCAGTTCTTC.

The V and J genes are TRBV5-6 and TRBJ2-2; the D gene is possibly TRBD2 (6 bases). The germline V and J ends were trimmed by 4 bases and 5 bases, with 15 bases remaining between them. Per germline, CDR1 SGHDT and CDR2 YYEEEE. This CDR3 has 15 amino acids. In DNA form, the CDR3 reads TGTGCCAGCAGCCTTGGTTGGGGGGTAACCGGGGAGCTGTTTTTT. Translated: CASSLGWGVTGELFF. The full variable domain, with the rest looked up from reference TRBV5-6 and TRBJ2-2, is DAGVTQSPTHLIKTRGQQVTLRCSPKSGHDTVSWYQQALGQGPQFIFQYYEEEERQRGNFPDRFSGHQFPNYSSELNVNALLLGDSALYLCASSLGWGVTGELFFGEGSRLTVL.

The V call is TRBV18, the J call TRBJ2-7, with a possible D match to TRBD1 (6 bases). This CDR3 has 13 amino acids. V was trimmed by 2 bases and J by 3 bases, leaving 8 bases between them. In germline, CDR1 is KGHSH, CDR2 LQKENI. CDR3 coding DNA: TGTGCCAGCTCACCAACAGGGTTCTACGAGCAGTACTTC. Translated: CASSPTGFYEQYF.

This clone was counted only a few times. The chain employs TRBV7-2 and TRBJ2-3, with unresolved D. Germline V gives CDR1 SGHTA, CDR2 FQGNSA. Deletions cut 6 bases from V and 0 bases from J, with 10 bases between. CDR3 length: 14 residues. In DNA, the CDR3 is TGTGCCAGCAGGCGTGCGGCTAGCACAGATACGCAGTATTTT. The encoded protein is CASRRAASTDTQYF. The whole variable domain, remainder taken from reference TRBV7-2 and TRBJ2-3, is GAGVSQSPSNKVTEKGKDVELRCDPISGHTALYWYRQSLGQGLEFLIYFQGNSAPDKSGLPSDRFSAERTGGSVSTLTIQRTQQEDSAVYLCASRRAASTDTQYFGPGTRLTVL.

About this clone: A far larger clone is one base from this, pointing to a likely read error. This rearrangement joins TRBV2 to TRBJ2-2; D not certain. Germline loops: CDR1 SNHLY, CDR2 FYNNEI. The CDR3 covers 11 residues. CDR3 in amino acids: CVSTPWGELFF. DNA of the CDR3: TGTGTCAGCACCCCTTGGGGGGAGCTGTTTTTT. The full variable domain, rest sourced from reference TRBV2 and TRBJ2-2, is EPEVTQTPSHQVTQMGQEVILRCVPISNHLYFYWYRQILGQKVEFLVSFYNNEISEKSEIFDDQFSVERPDGSNFTLKIRSTKLEDSAMYFCVSTPWGELFFGEGSRLTVL.

This clone was detected only once. The V and J genes are TRBV11-2 and TRBJ2-4, with D unclear. Germline-derived CDR1 and CDR2 are SGHAT and FQNNGV. Trimming took off 5 bases at V and 7 bases at J, with 15 bases between the two ends. The CDR3 spans 14 residues. The CDR3 DNA reads as TGTGCCAGCAGCGGTACGGCCGCGGCGAACATTCAGTACTTC. This encodes CASSGTAAANIQYF.

With regard to this clone: Germline and junction disagree at one end, which may indicate a read error. The sample holds other DNA sequences that translate to the same CDR3. V usage is TRBV5-6 and J usage is TRBJ2-1; TRBD2 matches at 9 bases. The CDR3 extends over 15 amino acids. CDR1 is SGHDT and CDR2 is YYEEEE in the germline V gene. The CDR3 loop is CASSFSGSLGNEQFF. In nucleotides, the CDR3 is TGCGCCAGCAGCTTTAGCGGGAGTCTGGGGAATGAGCAGTTCTTC.

The rearrangement links TRBV9 to TRBJ2-3; 10 positions match TRBD2. The ends lost 0 bases at V and 6 bases at J; junction bases unmatched: 7. Germline V lookup: CDR1 SGDLS, CDR2 YYNGEE. The CDR3 runs to 16 residues. CDR3 nucleotide sequence: TGTGCCAGCAGCGTAGTCAGCGGGAGGGCCTACGATACGCAGTATTTT. Amino acids: CASSVVSGRAYDTQYF.

The CDR3 region has the DNA TGCGCCAGCAGCACAAAAACCGGGACTAGCGAACCCTACAATGAGCAGTTCTTC. The encoded protein is CASSTKTGTSEPYNEQFF. The chain combines TRBV5-1 with TRBJ2-1; 10 positions match TRBD2. CDR1 is SGHRS and CDR2 is YFSETQ in the germline V gene. The J segment lost 2 bases and the V segment lost 4 bases, leaving 12 bases of the junction unmatched. The CDR3 covers 18 residues.

Concerning this clone: Only one base separates this from a far larger clonotype, so it likely reflects a read error. The gene calls are TRBV7-6 and TRBJ2-1, with TRBD2 matching over 9 bases. The CDR3 is 14 residues long. The germline V gene encodes CDR1 SGHVS and CDR2 FNYEAQ. The V gene end was trimmed by 3 bases and the J gene end by 5 bases; junction bases not matched to a gene: 2. The CDR3 DNA is TGTGCCAGCAGCTTTAGCGGGAGAAACAATGAGCAGTTCTTC. Translated, it gives CASSFSGRNNEQFF.

V usage is TRBV2 and J usage is TRBJ1-2; 8 bases map to TRBD1. The CDR3 loop spans 13 amino acids. Trimming at V came to 7 bases and at J to 7 bases, leaving 8 bases not matched to a gene. In germline, CDR1 is SNHLY, CDR2 FYNNEI. Here the CDR3 DNA reads TGTGCCAGCACCGGGACAGGAGATTTTGGCTACACCTTC. Protein: CASTGTGDFGYTF.

The genes are TRBV11-1 and TRBJ2-7; D is uncertain. There are 16 residues in the CDR3. Germline V gene lookup returns CDR1 SGHAT and CDR2 FQDESV (reference sequence). V dropped 0 bases and J dropped 2 bases, with 14 bases sitting between them. The chain's CDR3 is CASSLAPSEAPYEQYF. Written as DNA, the CDR3 is TGTGCCAGCAGCTTAGCCCCGAGTGAGGCTCCCTACGAGCAGTACTTC.

The CDR3 spells CASTLAGSSTDTQYF. The CDR3 bases are TGCGCCAGCACCCTAGCGGGGTCTAGCACAGATACGCAGTATTTT. V is TRBV10-2 and J is TRBJ2-3; 9 bases line up with TRBD2. After removal of 7 bases from V and 0 bases from J, the junction contained 5 bases not matched to a gene. Germline V gene data show CDR1 as WSHSY and CDR2 as SAAADI. The CDR3 length is 15 residues.

V and J are TRBV5-1 and TRBJ2-6; unclear D gene. V dropped 7 bases and J dropped 2 bases, with 10 bases sitting between them. Germline values: CDR1 SGHRS, CDR2 YFSETQ. The CDR3 totals 14 residues. The CDR3 nucleotides read TGCGCCAGCTGCCTGAACACTGGGGCCAACGTCCTGACTTTC. As protein: CASCLNTGANVLTF. The whole variable domain, filled in from reference TRBV5-1 and TRBJ2-6, reads KAGVTQTPRYLIKTRGQQVTLSCSPISGHRSVSWYQQTPGQGLQFLFEYFSETQRNKGNFPGRFSGRQFSNSRSEMNVSTLELGDSALYLCASCLNTGANVLTFGAGSRLTVL.

The rearrangement links TRBV5-1 to TRBJ1-5, with 7 bases identical to TRBD1. Unmatched junction bases numbered 6, after V lost 4 bases and J lost 2 bases. The CDR3 spans 15 residues. The germline gives CDR1 SGHRS, CDR2 YFSETQ. The chain's CDR3 is CASSPTGVRNQPQHF. CDR3 sequence (DNA): TGCGCCAGCAGCCCAACAGGGGTGCGCAATCAGCCCCAGCATTTT.

A note on this clone: This probably arose from a read error, given a far larger clone one base away. Other DNA variants within this sample encode the same CDR3. This chain links TRBV5-1 with TRBJ2-7; 7 bases line up with TRBD1. The germline V gene has CDR1 SGHRS and CDR2 YFSETQ. CDR3 length equals 15 residues. CDR3 sequence reads: CASSPRSDRVYEQYF. CDR3 DNA sequence: TGCGCCAGCAGCCCCAGATCCGACAGGGTATACGAGCAATACTTC.